In its sample, the clone carrying this TCR beta chain was seen a few times. What it recognizes is unknown. V shed 3 bases, J shed 7 bases, and the junction held 6 bases outside the gene matches. Germline loops: CDR1 SGHAT, CDR2 FQDESV (reference sequence). The CDR3 spans 14 residues. This sample was taken from a study of T cell responses to AZD1222 COVID-19 vaccine. Study-level findings and limits: Clonal diversity was possibly underestimated, and the donors were mostly white British, with more females. Seropositivity was recorded at baseline in only five to seven AZD1222 recipients. Repertoires were collected only later (after the peak T cell response had occurred).

TCRdb's copy holds only in-frame clones and misses some; the assay was immunoSEQ multiplex PCR. The repertoire holds about 99,000 clones, with around nine tenths as singletons. This rearrangement joins TRBV11-1 to TRBJ2-1; TRBD2 aligns across 7 bases. This sample comprised peripheral blood, obtained 28 days after the second dose of the MenACWY control vaccine. The TCR originated in an adult who received the MenACWY meningococcal vaccine as a control. CDR3 DNA sequence: TGTGCCAGCAGCTTGGACGGGGGGAGAAATGAGCAGTTCTTC. Its protein product is CASSLDGGRNEQFF.